This TCR beta chain appears in the sequencing data of a study of monozygotic twins with inflammatory bowel disease. From 3500 ng of total RNA, each TCR library was prepared. cDNA for TCRalpha and TCRbeta was amplified by nested PCRs of 15 to 20 then 8 to 10 cycles. TCRdb derives one entry per CDR3 protein from the 5' RACE reads, leaving out DNA. This sample contains roughly 140,000 distinct CDR3 sequences. Germline assignment: CDR1 MNHNS and CDR2 SASEGT. The CDR3 covers 14 residues. The sample was blood. This sequence joins TRBV6-1 and TRBJ1-6; TCRdb names TRBD1, which stays unverified in the absence of DNA. The TCR was taken from a human donor with ulcerative colitis or Crohn's disease, or a healthy co-twin of an affected twin (not recorded which). This CDR3 reads CASENRGINSPLHF.